Below, 24 T cell receptor beta chains from the same sample are listed, as sequenced in a study of cytomegalovirus exposure and HLA in healthy donors. Primers: 60 Vbeta forward and 13 Jbeta reverse. This table comes from immunoSEQ multiplex PCR, and its TCRdb copy is limited to in-frame clones, with some not included. Of about 82,000 clones detected, 70% to 85% appear once; the ten largest clones hold under 15%. The source material was PBMCs. The receptors here all came from a human donor in good health.

This chain connects TRBV6-5 to TRBJ2-7; possible D gene TRBD1, 5 bases. V lost 6 bases to trimming and J lost 0 bases, with 12 bases between them. The germline CDR1 and CDR2 sequences are MNHEY and SVGAGI. The CDR3 consists of 14 residues. This CDR3 is CASRSDRFSYEQYF. The CDR3 bases are TGTGCCAGCAGGTCTGACAGATTCTCCTACGAGCAGTACTTC.

The V gene is TRBV27, the J gene TRBJ1-6; 10 nucleotides align to TRBD1. V was pared by 5 bases and J by 8 bases, with 9 bases of the junction left unmatched. The CDR3 totals 16 residues. The germline V gene has CDR1 MNHEY and CDR2 SMNVEV (reference sequence). The CDR3 DNA reads TGTGCCAGCAGTCGGGGACAGGGGCCGAATTATTCACCCCTCCACTTT. Residues: CASSRGQGPNYSPLHF.

This clone was recorded once. The chain carries TRBV5-1 and TRBJ2-3, with TRBD1 as a possible D gene (6 bases). CDR3 length: 15 amino acids. Trimming stripped 6 bases from V and 2 bases from J, with 16 bases between. Germline CDR1 and CDR2: SGHRS and YFSETQ. CDR3 DNA sequence: TGCGCCAGCACTACTGGGACAAGCGACACAGATACGCAGTATTTT. As protein: CASTTGTSDTDTQYF.

As for this clone: An end of the junction does not agree with germline; a read error may underlie this. The genes are TRBV4-1 and TRBJ1-5; D not resolved. CDR3 size: 15 residues. Germline V CDR1 and CDR2: MGHRA, YSYEKL. The DNA for the CDR3 is TGCGCCAGCAGCCTTGATGGGGTCGGGAATCAGCCCCAGAATTTT. Translating it yields CASSLDGVGNQPQNF.

This clone was detected only a few times. V is TRBV27 and J is TRBJ1-1, with D possibly TRBD1 on 5 matching bases. The CDR3 has 14 amino acids. With 4 bases removed from V and 4 bases from J, the gap between germline ends came to 13 bases. Germline-derived CDR1 and CDR2 are MNHEY and SMNVEV (reference sequence). The CDR3 nucleotides read TGTGCCAGCAGTTGGCTCGTGGGGGGCACTGAAGCTTTCTTT. This sequence encodes CASSWLVGGTEAFF.

V gene TRBV6-1 combines with J gene TRBJ1-2, with D possibly being TRBD1 (6 bases). The CDR3 sequence is 14 residues long. Germline-derived CDR1 and CDR2 are MNHNS and SASEGT. The V end lost 2 bases, the J end lost 8 bases, and 15 bases lay between the germline ends. The CDR3 DNA reads TGTGCCAGCAGTGAATCAGTAACAGGGTCCGGCTACACCTTC. Translating gives CASSESVTGSGYTF.

This chain's CDR3 is CASRASGGVTDTQYF. The CDR3 DNA follows: TGTGCCAGCAGGGCTAGCGGGGGGGTTACAGATACGCAGTATTTT. The rearrangement links TRBV6-1 to TRBJ2-3; 12 bases align to TRBD2. The CDR3 is made up of 15 amino acids. The J segment lost 3 bases and the V segment lost 6 bases, leaving 4 bases of the junction unmatched. Germline V gives CDR1 MNHNS, CDR2 SASEGT.

The rearrangement links TRBV29-1 to TRBJ2-5, with no clear D. The CDR3 spans 13 residues. Germline V lookup: CDR1 SQVTM, CDR2 ANQGSEA. V lost 6 bases to trimming and J lost 5 bases, with 16 bases between them. The CDR3 sequence is CSVRLSSAETQYF. The CDR3 nucleotides are TGCAGCGTGAGACTGAGTTCTGCGGAGACCCAGTACTTC.

This rearrangement joins TRBV6-4 to TRBJ2-5; 7 bases fit TRBD2. This CDR3 region has 13 residues. The ends lost 6 bases at V and 4 bases at J; junction bases unmatched: 5. Germline CDR1 is MRHNA and CDR2 is SNTAGT. The CDR3 here is CASSPQRGETQYF. The CDR3 DNA reads TGTGCCAGCAGCCCCCAGCGGGGAGAGACCCAGTACTTC.

The chain couples TRBV2 to TRBJ2-7, with D maybe TRBD1 (5 bases). Germline values: CDR1 SNHLY, CDR2 FYNNEI. V was trimmed by 4 bases and J by 2 bases, leaving 12 bases between them. The CDR3 loop spans 14 amino acids. The CDR3 here is CASSGSDIAYEQYF. CDR3 DNA sequence: TGTGCCAGCAGTGGATCGGACATTGCCTACGAGCAGTACTTC.

This clone is medium-sized (0.01 to 0.1%) in the sample. Germline is not matched at one junction end, which may reflect a read error. V is TRBV7-2 and J is TRBJ2-1, with TRBD1 identical over 9 bases. Per the germline V gene, CDR1 is SGHTA and CDR2 is FQGNSA. There are 12 residues in the CDR3. The CDR3 spells CASSLQGANVIF. The CDR3 DNA reads as TGTGCCAGCAGCCTACAGGGGGCTAATGTGATCTTC.

V and J are TRBV29-1 and TRBJ2-7; 11 positions agree with TRBD2. Germline CDR1 and CDR2: SQVTM and ANQGSEA. Trimming at V came to 6 bases and at J to 6 bases, leaving 7 bases not matched to a gene. The CDR3 spans 13 residues. The CDR3 nucleotides are TGCAGCGTCCTGACTAGCGGGGACGGCGAGCAGTACTTC. It encodes CSVLTSGDGEQYF.

The genes are TRBV25-1 and TRBJ1-2; 9 nucleotides match TRBD1. CDR3 size: 14 residues. Germline CDR1 reads MGHDK; CDR2 reads SYGVNS. V was clipped by 3 bases and J by 2 bases; unmatched bases: 1. This CDR3 is CASSETGGNYGYTF. The CDR3 region has the DNA TGTGCCAGCAGTGAGACAGGGGGAAACTATGGCTACACCTTC.

The V and J genes are TRBV6-1 and TRBJ1-2, with 9 nucleotides matching TRBD1. The CDR3 sequence is 15 residues long. Germline CDR1 and CDR2: MNHNS and SASEGT. The V and J ends lost 0 bases and 4 bases, in that order; junction bases with no gene match: 3. The CDR3 DNA is TGTGCCAGCAGTGAAGCTAGGGACAGGGTCTATGGCTACACCTTC. This sequence encodes CASSEARDRVYGYTF.

The rearrangement links TRBV4-1 to TRBJ2-5, with 8 positions matching TRBD1. The V gene's germline CDR1 is MGHRA and CDR2 YSYEKL. V was pared by 4 bases and J by 5 bases, with 6 bases of the junction left unmatched. The CDR3 is 14 residues long. The DNA for the CDR3 is TGCGCCAGCAGCCCGAGGACAGGGACGGAGACCCAGTACTTC. Protein sequence: CASSPRTGTETQYF.

Written as DNA, the CDR3 is TGTGCCAGCAGCTCGGGACTAGCGGAGTACAATGAGCAGTTCTTC. Its protein product is CASSSGLAEYNEQFF. This chain joins TRBV9 and TRBJ2-1; 11 bases map to TRBD2. This CDR3 comprises 15 residues. Per germline, CDR1 SGDLS and CDR2 YYNGEE. V shed 4 bases and J 4 bases; nucleotides not matched to a gene: 4.

This clone was counted a few times. The genes are TRBV5-4 and TRBJ1-6, with TRBD1 matching 7 bases. CDR1 and CDR2 (germline): SGHNT, YYREEE (reference sequence). The CDR3 runs to 14 residues. V gave up 3 bases and J gave up 7 bases; unmatched junction bases: 4. The DNA for the CDR3 is TGTGCCAGCAGCTCCGGGACAGTGAATTCACCCCTCCACTTT. Amino acids: CASSSGTVNSPLHF. Complete variable domain (other parts from reference TRBV5-4 and TRBJ1-6): ETGVTQSPTHLIKTRGQQVTLRCSSQSGHNTVSWYQQALGQGPQFIFQYYREEENGRGNFPPRFSGLQFPNYSSELNVNALELDDSALYLCASSSGTVNSPLHFGNGTRLTVT.

The CDR3 loop reads CASSLQGTNYNEQFF. CDR3 nucleotide sequence: TGTGCCAGCAGCTTACAGGGAACCAACTACAATGAGCAGTTCTTC. The gene calls are TRBV11-2 and TRBJ2-1; possibly TRBD1 for D (5 bases). V lost 2 bases and J lost 3, with 11 bases in between. Germline V gene data show CDR1 as SGHAT and CDR2 as FQNNGV. This CDR3 is 15 amino acids long.

This clone was picked up one time. This chain uses TRBV18 with TRBJ2-2; TRBD2 matches at 10 bases. Trimming at V came to 8 bases and at J to 6 bases, leaving 6 bases not matched to a gene. The CDR3 length is 14 residues. Germline CDR1 KGHSH, CDR2 LQKENI. CDR3 in amino acids: CASATSGESGELFF. DNA for the CDR3: TGTGCCAGCGCAACTAGCGGGGAGTCCGGGGAGCTGTTTTTT.

This chain uses TRBV6-4 with TRBJ1-5; 7 nucleotides agree with TRBD1. This CDR3 has 15 amino acids. The germline V gene has CDR1 MRHNA and CDR2 SNTAGT. The junction had 3 bases not matched to a gene; V was cut back by 4 bases and J by 0 bases. The DNA for the CDR3 is TGTGCCAGCAGTGGGGGACAGTTTAGCAATCAGCCCCAGCATTTT. It yields the protein CASSGGQFSNQPQHF.

The chain has TRBV5-1 and TRBJ1-5; D ambiguous. Germline V gene data show CDR1 as SGHRS and CDR2 as YFSETQ. The CDR3 consists of 15 residues. The V gene lost 0 bases and the J gene lost 3 bases, with 10 bases spanning the gap. The CDR3 bases are TGCGCCAGCAGCTTGGTAGGTGGGCTCAATCAGCCCCAGCATTTT. Protein: CASSLVGGLNQPQHF. The full variable domain, in which reference TRBV5-1 and TRBJ1-5 provide the parts outside the CDR3, is KAGVTQTPRYLIKTRGQQVTLSCSPISGHRSVSWYQQTPGQGLQFLFEYFSETQRNKGNFPGRFSGRQFSNSRSEMNVSTLELGDSALYLCASSLVGGLNQPQHFGDGTRLSIL.

The V and J genes are TRBV5-6 and TRBJ2-5; D is perhaps TRBD1 (6 bases). Matching the DNA end better, TRBJ2-7 makes the J call doubtful. This CDR3 is 13 amino acids long. The germline V gene has CDR1 SGHDT and CDR2 YYEEEE. CDR3 region: CASTLQGSYEQYF. CDR3 bases: TGTGCCAGCACCTTACAGGGCTCCTACGAGCAGTACTTC.

This clone turned up a few times. This rearrangement joins TRBV5-4 to TRBJ2-4; 7 positions match TRBD1. Germline loops: CDR1 SGHNT, CDR2 YYREEE (reference sequence). The CDR3 runs 14 residues. The V segment lost 7 bases and the J segment 3 bases; nucleotides outside the gene matches: 7. CDR3 in amino acids: CASSTGRIKNIQYF. Written as DNA, the CDR3 is TGTGCCAGCTCGACAGGGAGAATCAAAAACATTCAGTACTTC.

This clone was observed a handful of times. An end of the junction does not agree with germline; a read error may underlie this. This chain uses TRBV19 with TRBJ1-2, with 8 positions matching TRBD1. CDR1 is LNHDA, CDR2 SQIVND, per germline (reference sequence). The CDR3 spans 15 residues. The chain's CDR3 is CASSDQTGANYGYPF. The CDR3 region has the DNA TGTGCCAGTAGTGACCAGACAGGGGCAAACTATGGCTACCCCTTC.